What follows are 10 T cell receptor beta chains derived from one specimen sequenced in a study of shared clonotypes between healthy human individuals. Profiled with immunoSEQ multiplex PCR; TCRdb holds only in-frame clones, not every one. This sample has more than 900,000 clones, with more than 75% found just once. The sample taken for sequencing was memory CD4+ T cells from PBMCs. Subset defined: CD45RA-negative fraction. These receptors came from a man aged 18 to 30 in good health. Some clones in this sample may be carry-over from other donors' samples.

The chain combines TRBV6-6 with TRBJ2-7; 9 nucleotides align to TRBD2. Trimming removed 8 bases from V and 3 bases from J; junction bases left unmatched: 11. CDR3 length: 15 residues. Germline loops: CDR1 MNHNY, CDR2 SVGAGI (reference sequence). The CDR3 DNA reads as TGTGCCAGCCCCAATAGGCTAGCGGGAAACTACGAGCAGTACTTC. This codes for CASPNRLAGNYEQYF.

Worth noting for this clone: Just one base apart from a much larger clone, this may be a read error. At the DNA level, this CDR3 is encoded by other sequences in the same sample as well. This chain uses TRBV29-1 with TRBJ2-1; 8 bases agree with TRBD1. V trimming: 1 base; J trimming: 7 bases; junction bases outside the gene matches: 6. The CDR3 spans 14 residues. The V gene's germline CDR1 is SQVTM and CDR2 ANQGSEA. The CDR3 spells CSVEGGQGANEQFF. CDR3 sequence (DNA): TGCAGCGTTGAAGGGGGGCAGGGGGCGAATGAGCAGTTCTTC.

The CDR3: CASGGGRDQPQHF. For the CDR3, the DNA is TGTGCCAGTGGCGGGGGACGAGATCAGCCCCAGCATTTT. The genes are TRBV9 and TRBJ1-5, with D possibly being TRBD1 (5 bases). The CDR3 sequence is 13 residues long. In germline, CDR1 is SGDLS, CDR2 YYNGEE. V lost 8 bases and J 5 bases, leaving 14 bases between the germline ends.

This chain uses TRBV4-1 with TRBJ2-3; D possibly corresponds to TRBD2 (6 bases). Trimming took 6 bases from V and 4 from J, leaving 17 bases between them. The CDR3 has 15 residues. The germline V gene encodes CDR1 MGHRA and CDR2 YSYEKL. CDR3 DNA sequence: TGCGCCAGCAGGCGGGGCACCGCGAACCCAGATACGCAGTATTTT. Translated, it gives CASRRGTANPDTQYF.

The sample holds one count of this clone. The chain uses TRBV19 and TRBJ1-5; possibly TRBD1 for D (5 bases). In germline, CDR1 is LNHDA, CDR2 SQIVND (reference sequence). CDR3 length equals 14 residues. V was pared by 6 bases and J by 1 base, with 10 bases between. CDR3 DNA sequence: TGTGCCAGTAGGTCCGGGGCCAGCAATCAGCCCCAGCATTTT. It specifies CASRSGASNQPQHF.

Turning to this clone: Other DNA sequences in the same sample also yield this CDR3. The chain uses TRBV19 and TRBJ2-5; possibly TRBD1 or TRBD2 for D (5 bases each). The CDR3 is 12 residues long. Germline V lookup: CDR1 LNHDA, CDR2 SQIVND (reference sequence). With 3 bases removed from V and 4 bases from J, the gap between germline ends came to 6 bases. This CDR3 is CASSIGGETQYF. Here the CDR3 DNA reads TGTGCCAGTAGTATTGGGGGAGAGACCCAGTACTTC.

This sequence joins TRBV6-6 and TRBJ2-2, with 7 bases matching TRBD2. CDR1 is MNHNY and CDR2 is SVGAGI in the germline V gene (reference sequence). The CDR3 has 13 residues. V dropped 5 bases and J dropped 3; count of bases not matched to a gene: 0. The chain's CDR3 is CASSLADTGELFF. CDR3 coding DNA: TGTGCCAGCAGTCTAGCGGACACCGGGGAGCTGTTTTTT.

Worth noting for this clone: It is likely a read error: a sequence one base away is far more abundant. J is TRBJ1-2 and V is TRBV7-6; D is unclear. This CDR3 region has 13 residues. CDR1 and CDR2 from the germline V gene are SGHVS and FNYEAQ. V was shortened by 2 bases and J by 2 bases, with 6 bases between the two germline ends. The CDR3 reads CASSLFGNYGYTF. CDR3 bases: TGTGCCAGCAGCTTATTTGGGAACTATGGCTACACCTTC.

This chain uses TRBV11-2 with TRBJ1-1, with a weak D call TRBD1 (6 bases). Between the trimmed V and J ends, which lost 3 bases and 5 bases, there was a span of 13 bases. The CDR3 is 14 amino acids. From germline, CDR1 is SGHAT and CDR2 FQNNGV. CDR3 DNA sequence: TGTGCCAGCAGCTTGGGGGGCGCGGGGACTGAAGCTTTCTTT. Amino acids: CASSLGGAGTEAFF.

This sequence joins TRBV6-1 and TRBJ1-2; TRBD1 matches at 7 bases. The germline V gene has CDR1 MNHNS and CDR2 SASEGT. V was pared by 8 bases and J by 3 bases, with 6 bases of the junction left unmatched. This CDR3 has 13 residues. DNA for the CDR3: TGTGCCAGCTCCCGACAGGGACACTATGGCTACACCTTC. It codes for CASSRQGHYGYTF.